This T cell receptor (beta chain) originates from a study of blood T cell repertoires in COVID-19. Study at large: There were acute and convalescent COVID-19 samples, and they came from the United States, Italy and Spain. Sources were T cells, B-cell-depleted T cells, or PBMCs; the material itself was cDNA or gDNA.

The authors' processing: Nucleated cell number was recorded as an estimate derived from reference gene primer amplification. The protocol was immunoSEQ multiplex PCR, while the TCRdb copy is restricted to in-frame clones and leaves out a portion. D and trimming come from the DNA, and the V and J calls and clone size come from that table. The sample shows around 78,000 clones, just over 85% of them seen only once. The CDR3 is made up of 15 amino acids. Trimming removed 1 base from V and 3 bases from J, with 12 bases in between. CDR1 is SNHLY and CDR2 is FYNNEI in the germline V gene. The V gene is TRBV2, the J gene TRBJ2-5; maybe TRBD2 (6 bases). The sequenced sample consisted of peripheral blood. The source is a man aged 50-60 years with active or convalescent COVID-19. CDR3 DNA: TGTGCCAGCAGTGAAGGGAGGAGGGCAGAAGAGACCCAGTACTTC. Its protein product is CASSEGRRAEETQYF.